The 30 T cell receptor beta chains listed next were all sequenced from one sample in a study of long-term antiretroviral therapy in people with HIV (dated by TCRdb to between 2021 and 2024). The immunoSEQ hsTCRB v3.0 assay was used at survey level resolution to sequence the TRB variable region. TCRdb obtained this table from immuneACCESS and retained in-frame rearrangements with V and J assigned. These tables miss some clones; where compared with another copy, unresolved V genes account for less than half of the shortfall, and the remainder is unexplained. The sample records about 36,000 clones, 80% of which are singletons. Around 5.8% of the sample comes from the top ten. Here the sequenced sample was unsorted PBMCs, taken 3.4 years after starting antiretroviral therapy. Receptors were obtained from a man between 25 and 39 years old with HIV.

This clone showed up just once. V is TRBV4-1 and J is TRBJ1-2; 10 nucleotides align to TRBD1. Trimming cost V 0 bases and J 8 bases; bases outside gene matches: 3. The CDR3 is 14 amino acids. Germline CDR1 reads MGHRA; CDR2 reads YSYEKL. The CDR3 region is CASSQEGTGVGYTF. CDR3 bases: TGCGCCAGCAGCCAAGAAGGGACAGGGGTCGGCTACACCTTC.

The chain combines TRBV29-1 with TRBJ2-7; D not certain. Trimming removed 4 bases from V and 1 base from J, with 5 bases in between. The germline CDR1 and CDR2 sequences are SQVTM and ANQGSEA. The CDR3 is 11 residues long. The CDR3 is CSVGLSYEQYF. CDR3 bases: TGCAGCGTTGGGCTATCCTACGAGCAGTACTTC.

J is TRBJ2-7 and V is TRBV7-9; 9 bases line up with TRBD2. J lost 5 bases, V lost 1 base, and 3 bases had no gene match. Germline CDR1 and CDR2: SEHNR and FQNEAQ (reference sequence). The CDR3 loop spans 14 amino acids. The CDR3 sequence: CASSLGLAVNEQYF. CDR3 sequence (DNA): TGTGCCAGCAGCTTAGGACTAGCGGTGAACGAGCAGTACTTC.

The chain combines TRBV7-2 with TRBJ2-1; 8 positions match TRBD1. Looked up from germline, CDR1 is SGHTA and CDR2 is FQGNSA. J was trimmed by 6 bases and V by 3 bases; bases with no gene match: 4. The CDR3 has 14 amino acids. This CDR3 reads CASSFDRGGNEQFF. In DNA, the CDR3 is TGTGCCAGCAGCTTTGACAGGGGTGGCAATGAGCAGTTCTTC.

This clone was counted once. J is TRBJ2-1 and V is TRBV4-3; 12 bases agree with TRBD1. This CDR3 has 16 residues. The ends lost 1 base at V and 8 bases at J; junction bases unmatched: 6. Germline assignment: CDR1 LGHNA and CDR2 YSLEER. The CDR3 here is CASSQGGTGGMDEQFF. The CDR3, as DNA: TGCGCCAGCAGCCAAGGGGGGACAGGGGGCATGGATGAGCAGTTCTTC.

The CDR3 bases are TGTGCCAGCAGACCGGGGCGTATATTAACCTACAATGAGCAGTTCTTC. Its translation: CASRPGRILTYNEQFF. The chain joins TRBV28 to TRBJ2-1; D tentatively fits TRBD1 or TRBD2 (5 bases each). Trimming removed 6 bases from V and 2 bases from J, with 17 bases in between. Germline V gene sequence: CDR1 MDHEN, CDR2 SYDVKM. This CDR3 spans 16 amino acids. Supplemented by reference TRBV28 and TRBJ2-1, the full variable domain reads DVKVTQSSRYLVKRTGEKVFLECVQDMDHENMFWYRQDPGLGLRLIYFSYDVKMKEKGDIPEGYSVSREKKERFSLILESASTNQTSMYLCASRPGRILTYNEQFFGPGTRLTVL.

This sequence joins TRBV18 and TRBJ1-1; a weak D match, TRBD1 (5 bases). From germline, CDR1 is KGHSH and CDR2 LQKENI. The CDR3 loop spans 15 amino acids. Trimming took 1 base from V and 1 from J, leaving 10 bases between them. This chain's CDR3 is CASSPQGMGNTEAFF. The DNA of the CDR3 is TGTGCCAGCTCACCACAGGGGATGGGGAACACTGAAGCTTTCTTT.

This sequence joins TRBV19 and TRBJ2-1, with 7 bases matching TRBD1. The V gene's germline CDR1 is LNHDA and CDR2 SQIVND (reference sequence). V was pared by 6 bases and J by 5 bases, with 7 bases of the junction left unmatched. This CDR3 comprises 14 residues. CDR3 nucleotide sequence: TGTGCCAGTAGGGTTTCCGGGACAGACAATGAGCAGTTCTTC. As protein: CASRVSGTDNEQFF. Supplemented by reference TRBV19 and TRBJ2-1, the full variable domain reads DGGITQSPKYLFRKEGQNVTLSCEQNLNHDAMYWYRQDPGQGLRLIYYSQIVNDFQKGDIAEGYSVSREKKESFPLTVTSAQKNPTAFYLCASRVSGTDNEQFFGPGTRLTVL.

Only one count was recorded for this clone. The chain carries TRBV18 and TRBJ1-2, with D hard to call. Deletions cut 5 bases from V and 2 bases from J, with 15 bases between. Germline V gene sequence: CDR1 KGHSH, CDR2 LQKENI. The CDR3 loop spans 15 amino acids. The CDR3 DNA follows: TGTGCCAGCTCATCTGACACTTTTTTAAACTATGGCTACACCTTC. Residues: CASSSDTFLNYGYTF.

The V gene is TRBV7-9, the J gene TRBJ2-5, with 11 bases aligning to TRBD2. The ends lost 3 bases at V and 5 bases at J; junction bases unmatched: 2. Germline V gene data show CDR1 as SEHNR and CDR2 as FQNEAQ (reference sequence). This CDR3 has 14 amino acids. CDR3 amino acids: CASSFSGRVETQYF. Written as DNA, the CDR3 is TGTGCCAGCAGCTTTAGCGGGAGGGTGGAGACCCAGTACTTC.

The CDR3 bases are TGTGCCAGCAGCACAAGCGGGGAGGCAGGAGAGCAGTACTTC. Residues: CASSTSGEAGEQYF. The rearrangement links TRBV7-6 to TRBJ2-7; TRBD2 matches 7 bases. Germline CDR1 reads SGHVS; CDR2 reads FNYEAQ. CDR3 size: 14 residues. The V segment lost 5 bases and the J segment 7 bases; nucleotides outside the gene matches: 11.

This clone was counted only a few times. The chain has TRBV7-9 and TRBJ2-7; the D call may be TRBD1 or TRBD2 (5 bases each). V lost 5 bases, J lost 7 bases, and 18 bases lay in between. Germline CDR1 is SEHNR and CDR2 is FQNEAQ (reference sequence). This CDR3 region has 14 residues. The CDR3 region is CASSPGTLSLEQYF. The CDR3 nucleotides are TGTGCCAGCAGCCCCGGGACCCTTTCTTTGGAGCAGTACTTC. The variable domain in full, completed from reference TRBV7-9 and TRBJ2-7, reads DTGVSQNPRHKITKRGQNVTFRCDPISEHNRLYWYRQTLGQGPEFLTYFQNEAQLEKSRLLSDRFSAERPKGSFSTLEIQRTEQGDSAMYLCASSPGTLSLEQYFGPGTRLTVT.

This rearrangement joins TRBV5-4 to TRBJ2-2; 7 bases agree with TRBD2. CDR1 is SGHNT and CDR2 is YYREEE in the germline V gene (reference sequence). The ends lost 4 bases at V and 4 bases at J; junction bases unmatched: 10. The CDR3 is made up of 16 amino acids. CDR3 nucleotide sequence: TGTGCCAGCAGCCCCGGCGGAAGCGGGGCCACCGGGGAGCTGTTTTTT. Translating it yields CASSPGGSGATGELFF. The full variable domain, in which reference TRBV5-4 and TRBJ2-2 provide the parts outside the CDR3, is ETGVTQSPTHLIKTRGQQVTLRCSSQSGHNTVSWYQQALGQGPQFIFQYYREEENGRGNFPPRFSGLQFPNYSSELNVNALELDDSALYLCASSPGGSGATGELFFGEGSRLTVL.

For the CDR3, the DNA is TGTGCCAGCAGCGCCCGTAGCGGGAGATACGAGCAGTACTTC. Its translation: CASSARSGRYEQYF. This chain connects TRBV11-2 to TRBJ2-7, with 9 nucleotides matching TRBD2. The CDR3 runs to 14 residues. The V gene end was trimmed by 5 bases and the J gene end by 4 bases; junction bases not matched to a gene: 6. Germline V lookup: CDR1 SGHAT, CDR2 FQNNGV.

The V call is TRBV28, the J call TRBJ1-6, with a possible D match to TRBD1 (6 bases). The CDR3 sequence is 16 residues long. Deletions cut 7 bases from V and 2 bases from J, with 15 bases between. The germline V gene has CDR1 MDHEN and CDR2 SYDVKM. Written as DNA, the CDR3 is TGTGCCAGCAAAAGGGGGGAATGGACCTATAATTCACCCCTCCACTTT. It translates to CASKRGEWTYNSPLHF.

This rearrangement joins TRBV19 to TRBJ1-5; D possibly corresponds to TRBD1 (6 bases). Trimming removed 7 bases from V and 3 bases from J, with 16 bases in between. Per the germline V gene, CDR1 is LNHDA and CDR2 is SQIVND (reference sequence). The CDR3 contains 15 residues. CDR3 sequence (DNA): TGTGCCAGTAACCCCGGACAGTATCCCAATCAGCCCCAGCATTTT. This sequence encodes CASNPGQYPNQPQHF.

In DNA form, the CDR3 reads TGTGCCAGTTTGGCCAGCGGGAGAACCGGGGAGCTGTTTTTT. This translates into CASLASGRTGELFF. The chain couples TRBV19 to TRBJ2-2; 8 nucleotides line up with TRBD2. This CDR3 contains 14 residues. Losses at the gene ends were 8 bases for V and 5 bases for J; bases not matched to a gene: 7. Looked up from germline, CDR1 is LNHDA and CDR2 is SQIVND (reference sequence). The full variable domain, with the rest looked up from reference TRBV19 and TRBJ2-2, is DGGITQSPKYLFRKEGQNVTLSCEQNLNHDAMYWYRQDPGQGLRLIYYSQIVNDFQKGDIAEGYSVSREKKESFPLTVTSAQKNPTAFYLCASLASGRTGELFFGEGSRLTVL.

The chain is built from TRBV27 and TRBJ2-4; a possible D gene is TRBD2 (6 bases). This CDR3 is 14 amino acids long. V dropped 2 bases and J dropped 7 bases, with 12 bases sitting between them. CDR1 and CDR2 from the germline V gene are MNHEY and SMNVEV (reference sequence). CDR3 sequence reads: CASSLGGLKNIQYF. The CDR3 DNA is TGTGCCAGCAGTTTAGGGGGGTTGAAGAACATTCAGTACTTC.

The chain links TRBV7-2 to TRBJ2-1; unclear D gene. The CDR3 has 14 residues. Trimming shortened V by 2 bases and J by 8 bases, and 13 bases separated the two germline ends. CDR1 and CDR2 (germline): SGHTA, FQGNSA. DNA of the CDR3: TGTGCCAGCAGCTTAAGCCCACTATCTTATGAGCAGTTCTTC. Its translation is CASSLSPLSYEQFF. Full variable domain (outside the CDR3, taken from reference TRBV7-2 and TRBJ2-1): GAGVSQSPSNKVTEKGKDVELRCDPISGHTALYWYRQSLGQGLEFLIYFQGNSAPDKSGLPSDRFSAERTGGSVSTLTIQRTQQEDSAVYLCASSLSPLSYEQFFGPGTRLTVL.

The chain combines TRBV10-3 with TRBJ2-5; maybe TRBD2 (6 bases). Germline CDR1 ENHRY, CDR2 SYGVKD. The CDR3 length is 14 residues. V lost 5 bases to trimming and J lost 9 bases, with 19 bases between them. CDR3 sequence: CAISKPGPWEAQYF. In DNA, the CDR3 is TGTGCCATCAGTAAGCCGGGACCCTGGGAGGCCCAGTACTTC.

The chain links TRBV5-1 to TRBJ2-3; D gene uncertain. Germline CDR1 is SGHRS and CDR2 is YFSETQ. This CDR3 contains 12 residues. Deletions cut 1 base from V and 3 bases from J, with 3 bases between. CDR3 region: CASSLKTDTQYF. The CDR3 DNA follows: TGCGCCAGCAGCTTGAAGACAGATACGCAGTATTTT.

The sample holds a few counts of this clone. The CDR3 sequence is CASSPQGIGGYTF. In nucleotides, the CDR3 is TGTGCCAGTAGTCCCCAGGGGATTGGTGGCTACACCTTC. The chain joins TRBV19 to TRBJ1-2, with TRBD1 as a possible D gene (6 bases). Germline V gene data show CDR1 as LNHDA and CDR2 as SQIVND (reference sequence). There are 13 residues in the CDR3. The V and J ends lost 5 bases and 7 bases respectively, with 14 bases between them.

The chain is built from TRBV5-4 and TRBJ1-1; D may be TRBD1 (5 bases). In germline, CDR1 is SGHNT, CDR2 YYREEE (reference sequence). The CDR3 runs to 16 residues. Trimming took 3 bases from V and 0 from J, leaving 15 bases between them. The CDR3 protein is CASSSPPGTVNTEAFF. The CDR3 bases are TGTGCCAGCAGCTCCCCCCCCGGGACCGTGAACACTGAAGCTTTCTTT. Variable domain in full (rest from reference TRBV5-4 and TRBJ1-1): ETGVTQSPTHLIKTRGQQVTLRCSSQSGHNTVSWYQQALGQGPQFIFQYYREEENGRGNFPPRFSGLQFPNYSSELNVNALELDDSALYLCASSSPPGTVNTEAFFGQGTRLTVV.

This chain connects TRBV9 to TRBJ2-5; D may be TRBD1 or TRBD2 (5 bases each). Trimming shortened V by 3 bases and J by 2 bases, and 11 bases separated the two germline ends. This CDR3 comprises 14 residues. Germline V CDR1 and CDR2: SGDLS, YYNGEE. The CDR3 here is CASSAGTLQETQYF. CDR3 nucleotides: TGTGCCAGCAGCGCCGGGACGTTACAAGAGACCCAGTACTTC.

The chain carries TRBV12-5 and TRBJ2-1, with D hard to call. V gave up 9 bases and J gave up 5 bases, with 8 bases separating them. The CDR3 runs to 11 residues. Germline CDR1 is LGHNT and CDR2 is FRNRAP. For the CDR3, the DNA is TGTGCTAGCTCCATGGACAATGAGCAGTTCTTC. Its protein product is CASSMDNEQFF.

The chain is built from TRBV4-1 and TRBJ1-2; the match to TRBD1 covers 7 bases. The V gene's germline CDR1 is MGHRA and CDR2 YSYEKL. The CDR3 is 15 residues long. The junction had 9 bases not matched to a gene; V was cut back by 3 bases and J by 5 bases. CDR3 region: CASSQVDRVQYGYTF. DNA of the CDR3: TGCGCCAGCAGCCAGGTCGACAGGGTACAGTATGGCTACACCTTC.

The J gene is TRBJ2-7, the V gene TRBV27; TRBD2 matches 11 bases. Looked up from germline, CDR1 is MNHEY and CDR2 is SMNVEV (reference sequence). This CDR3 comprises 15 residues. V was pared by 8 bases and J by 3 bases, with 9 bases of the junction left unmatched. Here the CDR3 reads CASSPGLAGRYEQYF. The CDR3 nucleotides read TGTGCCAGCTCTCCTGGACTAGCGGGCCGCTACGAGCAGTACTTC.

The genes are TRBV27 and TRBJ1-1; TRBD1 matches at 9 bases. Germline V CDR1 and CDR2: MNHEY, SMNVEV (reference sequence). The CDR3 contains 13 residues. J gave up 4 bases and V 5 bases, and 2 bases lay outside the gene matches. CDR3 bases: TGTGCCAGCAGTAGGGACAGGGTCACTGAAGCTTTCTTT. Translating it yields CASSRDRVTEAFF.

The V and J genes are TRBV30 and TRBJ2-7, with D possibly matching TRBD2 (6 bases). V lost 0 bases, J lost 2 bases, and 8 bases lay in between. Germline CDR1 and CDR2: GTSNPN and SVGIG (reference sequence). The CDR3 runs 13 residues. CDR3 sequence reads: CAWSVAGPYEQYF. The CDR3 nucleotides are TGTGCCTGGAGTGTAGCGGGTCCCTACGAGCAGTACTTC.

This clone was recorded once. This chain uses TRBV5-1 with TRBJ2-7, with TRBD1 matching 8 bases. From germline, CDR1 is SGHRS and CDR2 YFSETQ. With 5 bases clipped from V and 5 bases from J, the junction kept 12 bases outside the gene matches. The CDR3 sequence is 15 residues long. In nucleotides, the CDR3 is TGCGCCAGCAGACCCGACAGGGGAATTGTAAACGAGCAGTACTTC. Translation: CASRPDRGIVNEQYF.